This TCR beta chain stems from a study of B cell selection in AIRE deficiency. On this clone itself: The target antigen is unknown.

Sorting defined conventional CD4 T cells as CD4+CD127+. Overall study findings and caveats: About 30% of healthy-shared Treg TCRbeta sequences appeared in patient Tconv cells. Of 3657 shared Treg TCRbeta sequences, 25% to 40% were healthy-donor-only and around 9% patient-only.

J gave up 4 bases and V 3 bases, and 3 bases lay outside the gene matches. This CDR3 comprises 14 residues. From germline, CDR1 is MDHEN and CDR2 SYDVKM. Sequencing used immunoSEQ multiplex PCR; TCRdb keeps in-frame clones, though not all of them. The sample consists of approximately 19,000 clones, roughly 97% of them appearing once. This chain joins TRBV28 and TRBJ1-2; 9 nucleotides match TRBD1. The sequence came from a human donor with AIRE deficiency. Sequencing was done on a sample of conventional CD4+ T cells sorted from PBMCs. The CDR3 region is CASSLTTGGYGYTF. The CDR3 DNA sequence: TGTGCCAGCAGTTTGACGACAGGGGGCTATGGCTACACCTTC.